The 12 T cell receptor beta chains below all came from one sample that was sequenced in a study of regulatory T cells in long-lasting Graves disease. In building TCR beta libraries, iRepertoire HTBI primers were used together with Arm-PCR of CDR3 regions. MiXCR was run by TCRdb on the multiplex PCR reads, yielding one entry per CDR3 protein. Of a few hundred thousand distinct CDR3 sequences listed, around a fifth are singletons. Regarding time point: persistent/refractory GD, antithyroid drugs over 5 years with positive TRAb. PBMC RNA served as the TCR library source. The sequenced sample was peripheral blood mononuclear cells (PBMCs), obtained when the disease was refractory, from a patient treated with antithyroid drugs. The source of these receptors is a female donor with Graves disease.

This clonotype was seen a handful of times. The CDR3 sequence is CASSRDREVVQPQHF. CDR3 in DNA: TGTGCCAGCAGCCGGGACCGGGAGGTAGTTCAGCCCCAGCATTTT. The chain joins TRBV12-3 or TRBV12-4 to TRBJ1-5; a weak D match, TRBD1 (5 bases). The CDR3 length is 15 residues. V lost 6 bases, J lost 6 bases, and 18 bases lay in between.

This clonotype has a count of ten or more. The chain combines TRBV20-1 with TRBJ2-7; 9 bases map to TRBD2. J was trimmed by 0 bases and V by 3 bases; bases with no gene match: 9. The CDR3 has 16 amino acids. Germline V gene lookup returns CDR1 DFQATT and CDR2 SNEGSKA (reference sequence). The CDR3 region is CSARGLAARSSYEQYF. The CDR3 DNA sequence: TGCAGTGCTAGGGGACTAGCCGCAAGGAGCTCCTACGAGCAGTACTTC.

This clonotype was detected many times. The rearrangement uses TRBV27 and TRBJ1-2; 9 positions agree with TRBD1. Trimming removed 8 bases from V and 7 bases from J; junction bases left unmatched: 8. Germline V CDR1 and CDR2: MNHEY, SMNVEV (reference sequence). This CDR3 has 13 residues. The CDR3 reads CASSGTGRIGYTF. The DNA for the CDR3 is TGTGCCAGCTCCGGGACAGGGCGAATTGGCTACACCTTC.

The genes are TRBV25-1 and TRBJ2-5; 7 nucleotides align to TRBD2. V shed 5 bases, J shed 5 bases, and the junction held 14 bases outside the gene matches. The CDR3 length is 16 residues. Germline V gives CDR1 MGHDK, CDR2 SYGVNS. CDR3 sequence reads: CASSQAGTMVGETQYF. In DNA, the CDR3 is TGTGCCAGCAGTCAAGCCGGGACTATGGTCGGGGAGACCCAGTACTTC.

Notes on this clonotype: Just one base apart from a much larger clone, this may be a read error. The chain combines TRBV28 with TRBJ1-1, with D perhaps matching TRBD1 (5 bases). Germline-derived CDR1 and CDR2 are MDHEN and SYDVKM. The CDR3 length is 19 residues. Trimming cost V 3 bases and J 3 bases, with 26 bases left between them. Here the CDR3 DNA reads TGTGCCAGCAGTTTCCACGGAACCCACCGGGGCCGGGGGGACACTGAAGCTTTCTTT. Protein: CASSFHGTHRGRGDTEAFF.

This clonotype was seen a few times. V and J are TRBV10-3 and TRBJ2-7; D unresolved. Germline lookup yields CDR1 ENHRY and CDR2 SYGVKD. The CDR3 consists of 16 residues. Trimming shortened V by 7 bases and J by 5 bases, and 24 bases separated the two germline ends. The CDR3 is CAITNGFWAPSHEQYF. CDR3 sequence (DNA): TGTGCCATCACGAATGGGTTTTGGGCTCCAAGCCACGAGCAGTACTTC.

The V and J genes are TRBV19 and TRBJ2-7; D might be TRBD1 (6 bases). Germline CDR1 and CDR2: LNHDA and SQIVND (reference sequence). V shed 2 bases and J shed 3 bases, with 17 bases lying between them. This CDR3 region has 16 residues. The CDR3 DNA is TGTGCCAGTAGTATAATGTTGGGGGCAGGGTTCTACGAGCAGTACTTC. Translating it yields CASSIMLGAGFYEQYF.

This clonotype was picked up a small number of times. V usage is TRBV6-9 and J usage is TRBJ2-7; the match to TRBD2 covers 7 bases. The CDR3 covers 15 residues. Unmatched junction bases numbered 6, after V lost 2 bases and J lost 2 bases. Germline V lookup: CDR1 MNHGY, CDR2 SVAAGI. In DNA, the CDR3 is TGTGCCAGCAGTTATCGGGCAGGGACTACCTACGAGCAGTACTTC. Amino acids: CASSYRAGTTYEQYF.

This clonotype has more than one count but fewer than ten. The CDR3 coding sequence is TGTGCCAGCAGTTCCTCCGGACTAGCGGACGGAAACATTCAGTACTTC. Its protein is CASSSSGLADGNIQYF. V is TRBV6-2 or TRBV6-3 and J is TRBJ2-4; 10 positions agree with TRBD2. Unmatched junction bases numbered 9, after V lost 4 bases and J lost 6 bases. Germline CDR1 is MNHEY and CDR2 is SVGEGT. The CDR3 contains 16 residues.

This clonotype was detected a few times. V usage is TRBV29-1 and J usage is TRBJ2-1; D call uncertain. CDR3 length: 12 amino acids. Germline V gene lookup returns CDR1 SQVTM and CDR2 ANQGSEA. V was shortened by 4 bases and J by 5 bases, with 9 bases between the two germline ends. The CDR3 nucleotides read TGCAGCGTTGGGCGGTCCCACAATGAGCAGTTCTTC. This sequence encodes CSVGRSHNEQFF.

This chain joins TRBV30 and TRBJ1-6; 7 nucleotides line up with TRBD1. Per germline, CDR1 GTSNPN and CDR2 SVGIG (reference sequence). CDR3 size: 15 residues. CDR3 protein: CAGDSSVMPNSPLHF. The CDR3 DNA reads TGTGCGGGGGACAGTTCCGTGATGCCGAATTCACCCCTCCACTTT.

This clonotype was found a few times. The chain is built from TRBV29-1 and TRBJ2-3, with no clear D. Per the germline V gene, CDR1 is SQVTM and CDR2 is ANQGSEA. The V end was cut by 3 bases, the J end by 5 bases, with 9 bases between. The CDR3 spans 12 residues. The CDR3 region is CSVDLFGDTQYF. In DNA form, the CDR3 reads TGCAGCGTTGATCTATTTGGAGATACGCAGTATTTT.